This passage covers 5 T cell receptor beta chains from one sample sequenced in a study of T cells in Graves' hyperthyroidism and ophthalmopathy (dated by TCRdb to between 2019 and 2020). Libraries came from multiplex PCR. TCRdb records Illumina HiSeq 2000 as the sequencer. The TCR beta CDR3 regions were amplified from RNA transcripts. A first-round RT-PCR of the TCR CDR3 used the HTBI primer set with the Qiagen OneStep RT-PCR kit. TCRdb ran its own pipeline on the public reads, namely fastp trimming at Q25 and MiXCR clone calling, and kept in-frame beta chains. Identical CDR3 proteins give one entry, which carries the most common genes and DNA. In all, the sample holds fewer than 350,000 distinct CDR3 sequences, and around a sixth of those were seen once. The ten largest account for about 53% of the sample. Input material: blood. The receptor set was obtained from a woman aged 45-65 years with Graves' hyperthyroidism.

The chain has TRBV19 and TRBJ1-5; 7 bases are a match to TRBD1. Germline values: CDR1 LNHDA, CDR2 SQIVND (reference sequence). This CDR3 contains 13 residues. Trimming cost V 7 bases and J 5 bases; bases outside gene matches: 5. DNA for the CDR3: TGTGCCAGTAAAAACAGGGGCGATCAGCCCCAGCATTTT. Residues: CASKNRGDQPQHF.

Regarding this clonotype: This may be a read error: a much more frequent sequence differs by one nucleotide. This rearrangement joins TRBV4-1 to TRBJ1-1; D is uncertain. This CDR3 has 15 residues. V lost 0 bases and J lost 5, with 13 bases in between. Germline values: CDR1 MGHRA, CDR2 YSYEKL. DNA of the CDR3: TGCGCCAGCAGCCAAGACGGCCTGAAGGGAACTGAAGCTTTCTTT. Translated, it gives CASSQDGLKGTEAFF.

J is TRBJ2-2 and V is TRBV2, with 7 bases identical to TRBD1. The germline CDR1 and CDR2 sequences are SNHLY and FYNNEI. The CDR3 contains 13 residues. V trimming: 4 bases; J trimming: 5 bases; junction bases outside the gene matches: 1. This CDR3 is CASSGQGTGELFF. As DNA, the CDR3 is TGTGCCAGCAGTGGACAGGGAACCGGGGAGCTGTTTTTT.

In this sample, this clonotype turned up a few times. This chain connects TRBV27 to TRBJ2-1, with 11 positions matching TRBD2. Germline V gene data show CDR1 as MNHEY and CDR2 as SMNVEV (reference sequence). The J segment lost 7 bases and the V segment lost 3 bases, leaving 17 bases of the junction unmatched. The CDR3 is made up of 19 amino acids. CDR3 region: CASSFITSGSPLVRNEQFF. The CDR3 coding sequence is TGTGCCAGCAGTTTCATAACTAGCGGGAGCCCATTAGTGAGGAATGAGCAGTTCTTC.

The J gene is TRBJ2-5, the V gene TRBV29-1; 8 nucleotides align to TRBD2. The CDR3 is made up of 15 amino acids. Germline CDR1 and CDR2: SQVTM and ANQGSEA. V trimming: 6 bases; J trimming: 1 base; junction bases outside the gene matches: 10. This CDR3 reads CSVAGGGKSQETQYF. The CDR3 nucleotides read TGCAGCGTAGCGGGCGGGGGGAAGAGCCAAGAGACCCAGTACTTC.